Sequencing of this T cell receptor beta chain was carried out in a study of OX40 agonist ivuxolimab in advanced cancers. For the study at large: Those enrolled were 82.7% male, with a mean age of 60 years and ages from 23 to 79. Treatment received earlier with anti-PD-1, anti-PD-L1 or anti-CTLA-4 agents was allowed, and approximately 44% had some.

This clone has a single count. Drawing of blood for sampling happened at baseline, at cycle 4 day 1, and at cycle 7 day 1. The CDR3 covers 14 residues. V dropped 7 bases and J dropped 2 bases, with 15 bases sitting between them. CDR1 and CDR2 from the germline V gene are SGHTA and FQGNSA. TCRdb's copy holds only in-frame clones and misses some; the assay was immunoSEQ multiplex PCR. The table shows around 80,000 clones, with roughly 94% occurring only once. The sequence was obtained from an adult with an advanced solid tumor such as melanoma, head and neck, liver or kidney cancer. The source material was CD4+ or CD8+ T cells sorted from blood, sampled in a trial of the OX40 agonist ivuxolimab. The chain combines TRBV7-2 with TRBJ2-7; the D gene is possibly TRBD2 (6 bases). The chain's CDR3 is CASTERAVAYEQYF. The CDR3 coding sequence is TGTGCCAGCACCGAGCGGGCGGTGGCCTACGAGCAGTACTTC.